A single sample gave rise to the 10 T cell receptor beta chains below, sequenced in a study of prognosis after radiotherapy for stage I lung cancer. By two-round multiplex PCR, the TCR beta CDR3 was amplified from genomic DNA. With primers specific to each TRBV and TRBJ gene, the first-round PCR was performed. TCRdb redid the calling of the multiplex PCR reads with MiXCR, one entry per CDR3 protein. Found here are roughly 30,000 distinct CDR3 sequences, roughly 40% of them singletons; the top ten hold more than 30%. Material: PBMCs, obtained before or after stereotactic body radiation therapy (not recorded which). The receptors originated from a donor aged 50 or older with non-small cell lung cancer.

V and J are TRBV3-1 and TRBJ2-1, with 8 bases lining up with TRBD2. Unmatched junction bases numbered 4, after V lost 5 bases and J lost 7 bases. The CDR3 is 13 residues long. CDR1 LGHDT and CDR2 YNNKEL come from the germline V gene (reference sequence). The CDR3 bases are TGTGCCAGCAGCACAGGGACTAGAAATGAGCAGTTCTTC. Translating gives CASSTGTRNEQFF.

This clonotype has ten or more counts. The chain carries TRBV7-2 and TRBJ2-5; 8 nucleotides agree with TRBD1. V was clipped by 5 bases and J by 4 bases; unmatched bases: 6. CDR3 size: 14 residues. Germline V gives CDR1 SGHTA, CDR2 FQGNSA. The CDR3 spells CASSAGQVLETQYF. For the CDR3, the DNA is TGTGCCAGCAGCGCGGGACAGGTCCTAGAGACCCAGTACTTC. The complete variable domain, with remaining parts taken from reference TRBV7-2 and TRBJ2-5, reads GAGVSQSPSNKVTEKGKDVELRCDPISGHTALYWYRQSLGQGLEFLIYFQGNSAPDKSGLPSDRFSAERTGGSVSTLTIQRTQQEDSAVYLCASSAGQVLETQYFGPGTRLLVL.

As to this clonotype: The junction departs from the called germline gene at one end, perhaps through a read error. The V gene is TRBV6-4, the J gene TRBJ2-2, with D uncertain. Germline loops: CDR1 MRHNA, CDR2 SNTAGT. CDR3 length: 14 amino acids. Here the CDR3 DNA reads TGTGCCAACAGTGACGGCCATTCCACCGGGGAGCTGTTTTTT. It yields the protein CANSDGHSTGELFF.

This clonotype is categorized as medium-sized (0.01 to 0.1%). The rearrangement links TRBV7-9 to TRBJ2-2, with D hard to call. CDR3 length: 13 residues. Germline CDR1 SEHNR, CDR2 FQNEAQ (reference sequence). Trimming took off 2 bases at V and 4 bases at J, with 5 bases between the two ends. In DNA form, the CDR3 reads TGTGCCAGCAGCTTAATTATCACCGGGGAGCTGTTTTTT. It specifies CASSLIITGELFF.

This chain uses TRBV11-3 with TRBJ2-1; 10 positions match TRBD2. Germline loops: CDR1 SGHNT, CDR2 YENEEA. This CDR3 comprises 16 residues. V trimming: 5 bases; J trimming: 7 bases; junction bases outside the gene matches: 11. In DNA, the CDR3 is TGTGCCAGCAGCCAAGAAGCGGGAGGGCCGTTAAATGAGCAGTTCTTC. It codes for CASSQEAGGPLNEQFF.

This clonotype has more than one count but fewer than ten. This rearrangement joins TRBV7-2 to TRBJ2-2, with D perhaps TRBD1 (5 bases). Between the trimmed V and J ends, which lost 8 bases and 3 bases, there was a span of 13 bases. CDR3 length: 14 amino acids. Germline V gene data show CDR1 as SGHTA and CDR2 as FQGNSA. CDR3 loop: CASAIQVYTGELFF. The CDR3 nucleotides read TGTGCCAGCGCTATACAGGTCTACACCGGGGAGCTGTTTTTT.

For this clonotype: A far larger clone lies a single base away; this is likely a read error. The V gene is TRBV6-4, the J gene TRBJ2-7; D gene ambiguous. The CDR3 totals 12 residues. Germline values: CDR1 MRHNA, CDR2 SNTAGT. CDR3 DNA: TGTGCCATCAGTGAAGCGAACAGCGAGCAGTACTTC. This encodes CAISEANSEQYF.

This clonotype was picked up many times. The gene calls are TRBV20-1 and TRBJ2-4; D remains unclear. The V gene's germline CDR1 is DFQATT and CDR2 SNEGSKA (reference sequence). V was cut by 3 bases and J by 1 base, with 16 bases left in between. The CDR3 covers 16 residues. The CDR3 region has the DNA TGCAGTGCTAGTTTATTAAGGGAAACGGCCAAAAACATTCAGTACTTC. Amino acids: CSASLLRETAKNIQYF.

The sample holds one count of this clonotype. V usage is TRBV6-1 and J usage is TRBJ2-5; TRBD2 agrees at 12 bases. V gave up 6 bases and J gave up 1 base; unmatched junction bases: 9. The length of the CDR3 is 17 residues. Per germline, CDR1 MNHNS and CDR2 SASEGT. In DNA form, the CDR3 reads TGTGCCAGCAGGTCGGGACTAGCGGGTTTACGCCAAGAGACCCAGTACTTC. This encodes CASRSGLAGLRQETQYF.

The rearrangement uses TRBV27 and TRBJ1-2, with D unclear. The CDR3 spans 15 residues. CDR1 and CDR2 (germline): MNHEY, SMNVEV (reference sequence). V shed 2 bases and J shed 5 bases, with 15 bases lying between them. The CDR3 is CASSLVPVGPYGYTF. The CDR3 DNA follows: TGTGCCAGCAGTTTAGTACCAGTCGGACCTTATGGCTACACCTTC.